Presented here are 12 T cell receptor beta chains from one specimen sequenced in a study of graft-versus-host responses after intestinal transplantation. For these receptors, no antigen is known. TCRdb's copy holds only in-frame clones and misses some; the assay was immunoSEQ multiplex PCR. Here the sample spans about 51,000 clones, 90% to 95% being singletons. The specimen was unstimulated CD8+ T cells sorted from spleen or lymph node cells, collected before transplant. Source of these receptors: a human donor who was the organ donor for an intestinal transplant.

The rearrangement joins TRBV30 to TRBJ2-7; 8 bases fit TRBD1. V was clipped by 5 bases and J by 3 bases; unmatched bases: 9. The CDR3 consists of 14 residues. The germline V gene encodes CDR1 GTSNPN and CDR2 SVGIG (reference sequence). Here the CDR3 DNA reads TGTGCCTGGTTCCCCGGACAGGGCTACTACGAGCAGTACTTC. It is translated as CAWFPGQGYYEQYF.

This clone has just a few counts. The V and J genes are TRBV6-5 and TRBJ1-5; weak D call: TRBD1 (5 bases). V lost 0 bases and J 4 bases, leaving 10 bases between the germline ends. The CDR3 has 15 amino acids. From germline, CDR1 is MNHEY and CDR2 SVGAGI. CDR3 in DNA: TGTGCCAGCAGTTACTCGGGGGGAGGAAATCAGCCCCAGCATTTT. It specifies CASSYSGGGNQPQHF.

The V call is TRBV11-2, the J call TRBJ1-1, with a possible D match to TRBD1 (5 bases). Germline CDR1 and CDR2: SGHAT and FQNNGV. The CDR3 totals 18 residues. Trimming took off 0 bases at V and 0 bases at J, with 17 bases between the two ends. The CDR3 DNA reads as TGTGCCAGCAGCTTAGATCGGGGCAGCGAAGGGATGAACACTGAAGCTTTCTTT. This sequence encodes CASSLDRGSEGMNTEAFF. The full variable domain, its missing parts supplied by reference TRBV11-2 and TRBJ1-1, is EAGVAQSPRYKIIEKRQSVAFWCNPISGHATLYWYQQILGQGPKLLIQFQNNGVVDDSQLPKDRFSAERLKGVDSTLKIQPAKLEDSAVYLCASSLDRGSEGMNTEAFFGQGTRLTVV.

The chain's CDR3 is CASSLTRLKTDTQYF. The CDR3 coding sequence is TGTGCCAGCAGCCTAACTAGGCTGAAGACAGATACGCAGTATTTT. This chain connects TRBV6-1 to TRBJ2-3, with a possible D match to TRBD2 (5 bases). Trimming removed 6 bases from V and 3 bases from J, with 16 bases in between. CDR3 size: 15 residues. Germline values: CDR1 MNHNS, CDR2 SASEGT.

This chain uses TRBV19 with TRBJ2-1; D possibly uses TRBD1 or TRBD2 (6 bases each). The CDR3 is made up of 17 amino acids. Germline loops: CDR1 LNHDA, CDR2 SQIVND (reference sequence). With 6 bases removed from V and 0 bases from J, the gap between germline ends came to 18 bases. CDR3 in DNA: TGTGCCAGTAGCAAGAGGGGGGCGGGGAGCTCCTACAATGAGCAGTTCTTC. It is translated as CASSKRGAGSSYNEQFF.

The V and J genes are TRBV9 and TRBJ2-2; D call uncertain. CDR1 and CDR2 (germline): SGDLS, YYNGEE. This CDR3 is built from 11 residues. V lost 1 base and J lost 8, with 3 bases in between. CDR3 loop: CASSVSGELFF. Written as DNA, the CDR3 is TGTGCCAGCAGCGTATCTGGGGAGCTGTTTTTT.

The rearrangement joins TRBV18 to TRBJ1-1, with 9 bases lining up with TRBD1. The CDR3 is 14 amino acids. In germline, CDR1 is KGHSH, CDR2 LQKENI. With 2 bases clipped from V and 4 bases from J, the junction kept 2 bases outside the gene matches. The CDR3 loop is CASSPGTGLTEAFF. CDR3 DNA sequence: TGTGCCAGCTCACCAGGGACAGGGCTCACTGAAGCTTTCTTT.

V gene TRBV19 combines with J gene TRBJ1-2, with D perhaps TRBD1 (5 bases). V was clipped by 3 bases and J by 6 bases, with 14 bases between them. The CDR3 extends over 14 amino acids. Germline CDR1 LNHDA, CDR2 SQIVND (reference sequence). This CDR3 reads CASSIWDAGDGYTF. The CDR3 nucleotides are TGTGCCAGTAGTATTTGGGACGCGGGGGATGGCTACACCTTC. Full variable domain (rest looked up from reference TRBV19 and TRBJ1-2): DGGITQSPKYLFRKEGQNVTLSCEQNLNHDAMYWYRQDPGQGLRLIYYSQIVNDFQKGDIAEGYSVSREKKESFPLTVTSAQKNPTAFYLCASSIWDAGDGYTFGSGTRLTVV.

CDR3 coding DNA: TGTGCCAGCAGCTTGACGGCAGGGGTGACTGAAGCTTTCTTT. It encodes CASSLTAGVTEAFF. This chain links TRBV5-4 with TRBJ1-1; weak D call: TRBD1 (6 bases). CDR3 length equals 14 residues. CDR1 and CDR2 from the germline V gene are SGHNT and YYREEE (reference sequence). The V end was cut by 1 base, the J end by 5 bases, with 12 bases between.

The rearrangement uses TRBV29-1 and TRBJ1-1; no reliable D call. Germline V gene data show CDR1 as SQVTM and CDR2 as ANQGSEA. V shed 4 bases and J shed 3 bases, with 6 bases lying between them. This CDR3 comprises 11 residues. CDR3 nucleotide sequence: TGCAGCGTTGTTCCGGACACTGAAGCTTTCTTT. This codes for CSVVPDTEAFF.

This chain connects TRBV11-2 to TRBJ2-5; D is ambiguous. The end of the DNA fits TRBJ2-7 better, so the J call may be wrong. Germline V CDR1 and CDR2: SGHAT, FQNNGV. The CDR3 has 14 amino acids. CDR3 loop: CASSLPVVGSEQYF. The CDR3 nucleotides are TGTGCCAGCAGCTTGCCCGTTGTCGGGTCCGAGCAGTACTTC.

The genes are TRBV11-2 and TRBJ2-3, with 8 bases identical to TRBD2. Unmatched junction bases numbered 17, after V lost 11 bases and J lost 1 base. Per the germline V gene, CDR1 is SGHAT and CDR2 is FQNNGV. CDR3 size: 17 residues. CDR3 amino acids: CAPEGSGGLICTDTQYF. The CDR3 DNA sequence: TGTGCCCCTGAGGGTTCGGGGGGGCTTATCTGCACAGATACGCAGTATTTT.